The following is a T cell receptor beta chain sequence with its context. The V gene's germline CDR1 is MNHEY and CDR2 SVGAGI. The V and J ends lost 2 bases and 2 bases respectively, with 10 bases between them. The CDR3 runs 15 residues. Noted time point: pre-treatment baseline. At 12 weeks after first infusion, RECIST 1.1 defined response for most patients. This specimen belongs to a study of blood T cell dynamics during melanoma immunotherapy. Every bulk PBMC sample received the same 350 ng of DNA. Some clones are missing from TCRdb's copy, which holds only in-frame ones; the method was immunoSEQ multiplex PCR. The sample has roughly 15,000 clones, more than 75% seen once.

The sequencing here drew on blood, taken from a patient treated with checkpoint blockade. The V gene is TRBV6-5, the J gene TRBJ1-3; perhaps TRBD1 as D (5 bases). The receptor's source is a human donor with melanoma. CDR3 sequence: CASSYSRGPGNTIYF. In DNA form, the CDR3 reads TGTGCCAGCAGTTACAGTAGGGGCCCTGGAAACACCATATATTTT.